This entry lists 16 T cell receptor beta chains sequenced from one sample in a study of cytomegalovirus exposure and HLA in healthy donors. The primer mix had 60 Vbeta and 13 Jbeta primers. Only in-frame clones appear in the TCRdb table, and some are missing; sequencing was by immunoSEQ multiplex PCR. This repertoire includes approximately 110,000 clones. The material sequenced was PBMCs. These receptors all stem from a man under 40 in good health and CMV-seronegative.

The genes are TRBV27 and TRBJ2-1, with TRBD2 matching over 8 bases. With V trimmed by 5 bases and J by 6 bases, 12 bases remained unmatched. From germline, CDR1 is MNHEY and CDR2 SMNVEV (reference sequence). CDR3 length equals 16 residues. Written as DNA, the CDR3 is TGTGCCAGCAGTCTGGGGACTAGGGGGTTTCCCAATGAGCAGTTCTTC. Protein: CASSLGTRGFPNEQFF.

The V and J genes are TRBV5-4 and TRBJ2-7, with a weak D call TRBD1 (5 bases). CDR3 length equals 15 residues. Germline CDR1 is SGHNT and CDR2 is YYREEE (reference sequence). Trimming cost V 4 bases and J 6 bases, with 20 bases left between them. In DNA form, the CDR3 reads TGTGCCAGCAGCGATCAGGGCTCCCAGAAGCCCGAGCAGTACTTC. It is translated as CASSDQGSQKPEQYF.

The chain joins TRBV6-1 to TRBJ2-1; the D gene is possibly TRBD1 (5 bases). The V and J ends lost 11 bases and 1 base respectively, with 12 bases between them. Per germline, CDR1 MNHNS and CDR2 SASEGT. The CDR3 spans 13 residues. The CDR3 nucleotides are TGTGCCGCCAGGCCAGGGTCCTACAATGAGCAGTTCTTC. The encoded protein is CAARPGSYNEQFF.

The chain has TRBV13 and TRBJ2-7; 7 bases agree with TRBD1. Germline CDR1 PRHDT, CDR2 FYEKMQ (reference sequence). Trimming removed 4 bases from V and 3 bases from J; junction bases left unmatched: 6. The CDR3 consists of 14 residues. In DNA, the CDR3 is TGTGCCAGCAGCTCAAGACAGGGTTACTACGAGCAGTACTTC. This codes for CASSSRQGYYEQYF.

The rearrangement links TRBV6-1 to TRBJ1-6; 7 nucleotides line up with TRBD1. The V segment lost 2 bases and the J segment 7 bases; nucleotides outside the gene matches: 5. The germline CDR1 and CDR2 sequences are MNHNS and SASEGT. The CDR3 consists of 15 residues. CDR3 sequence: CASSESGTENSPLHF. The CDR3 DNA is TGTGCCAGCAGTGAATCTGGGACAGAAAATTCACCCCTCCACTTT.

In DNA form, the CDR3 reads TGTGCCAGAAGGATTAGCGGGCACTCCTACAATGAGCAGTTCTTC. Translation gives CARRISGHSYNEQFF. V usage is TRBV5-3 and J usage is TRBJ2-1; 7 bases agree with TRBD2. TRBV5-3 is known as an ORF, though its function is uncertain. The junction had 5 bases not matched to a gene; V was cut back by 5 bases and J by 0 bases. The CDR3 extends over 15 amino acids.

J is TRBJ1-2 and V is TRBV2; no clear D. CDR1 and CDR2 from the germline V gene are SNHLY and FYNNEI. Trimming shortened V by 6 bases and J by 2 bases, and 13 bases separated the two germline ends. The CDR3 is made up of 14 amino acids. The CDR3 DNA is TGTGCCAGCAGGCGACACAGCAGCAACTATGGCTACACCTTC. This encodes CASRRHSSNYGYTF.

This chain joins TRBV6-1 and TRBJ1-2; no clear D. Looked up from germline, CDR1 is MNHNS and CDR2 is SASEGT. The CDR3 is made up of 13 amino acids. Trimming stripped 2 bases from V and 5 bases from J, with 9 bases between. CDR3 coding DNA: TGTGCCAGCAGTGAACGGTCGGTGTATGGCTACACCTTC. Protein sequence: CASSERSVYGYTF.

The chain recombines TRBV29-1 with TRBJ2-5, with a possible D match to TRBD2 (6 bases). Trimming removed 6 bases from V and 5 bases from J, with 16 bases in between. The CDR3 is made up of 13 amino acids. CDR1 SQVTM and CDR2 ANQGSEA come from the germline V gene. DNA for the CDR3: TGCAGCGTCCAGCCGGGAGTACGGGAGACCCAGTACTTC. Translating it yields CSVQPGVRETQYF.

The rearrangement joins TRBV2 to TRBJ1-6; D is possibly TRBD1 (6 bases). The V end was cut by 7 bases, the J end by 0 bases, with 13 bases between. This CDR3 contains 16 residues. Looked up from germline, CDR1 is SNHLY and CDR2 is FYNNEI. The DNA for the CDR3 is TGTGCCAGCACAGGGGCCCTAAGCTCCTATAATTCACCCCTCCACTTT. Amino acids: CASTGALSSYNSPLHF.

The chain uses TRBV4-1 and TRBJ2-5, with 13 bases aligning to TRBD2. CDR1 and CDR2 from the germline V gene are MGHRA and YSYEKL. Losses at the gene ends were 8 bases for V and 3 bases for J; bases not matched to a gene: 9. This CDR3 has 16 amino acids. The CDR3 spells CASARLAGGPKETQYF. CDR3 sequence (DNA): TGCGCCAGCGCACGACTAGCGGGAGGCCCGAAAGAGACCCAGTACTTC.

The chain uses TRBV28 and TRBJ1-5, with 7 bases lining up with TRBD1. This CDR3 contains 14 residues. Germline CDR1 and CDR2: MDHEN and SYDVKM. The V gene end was trimmed by 5 bases and the J gene end by 4 bases; junction bases not matched to a gene: 5. The CDR3 DNA reads as TGTGCCAGCAGTCCCGGACAGGAAAATCAGCCCCAGCATTTT. Translated: CASSPGQENQPQHF.

The chain links TRBV4-1 to TRBJ2-1, with 8 bases matching TRBD2. CDR3 length equals 17 residues. The ends lost 2 bases at V and 4 bases at J; junction bases unmatched: 10. CDR1 MGHRA and CDR2 YSYEKL come from the germline V gene. The DNA of the CDR3 is TGCGCCAGCAGCCAAACTGGACTAGCCTTACAGTACAATGAGCAGTTCTTC. It specifies CASSQTGLALQYNEQFF.

The V and J genes are TRBV18 and TRBJ1-1, with 7 bases lining up with TRBD1. Germline V lookup: CDR1 KGHSH, CDR2 LQKENI. The CDR3 runs to 15 residues. V shed 3 bases and J 4 bases; nucleotides not matched to a gene: 8. The CDR3 spells CASSPATGKVTEAFF. CDR3 in DNA: TGTGCCAGCTCACCCGCGACAGGGAAGGTCACTGAAGCTTTCTTT.

This chain uses TRBV2 with TRBJ1-1; TRBD1 matches 9 bases. With 7 bases clipped from V and 3 bases from J, the junction kept 9 bases outside the gene matches. This CDR3 spans 15 amino acids. Germline-derived CDR1 and CDR2 are SNHLY and FYNNEI. CDR3 region: CASNEQGAGDTEAFF. CDR3 bases: TGTGCCAGCAACGAACAGGGGGCAGGGGACACTGAAGCTTTCTTT.

J is TRBJ2-7 and V is TRBV29-1; 10 bases are shared with TRBD2. The germline V gene has CDR1 SQVTM and CDR2 ANQGSEA. The CDR3 has 16 residues. Unmatched junction bases numbered 10, after V lost 5 bases and J lost 0 bases. The CDR3 region has the DNA TGCAGCGTTTATACTAGCGGGATAAGACACTCCTACGAGCAGTACTTC. Encoded protein: CSVYTSGIRHSYEQYF.